The 29 T cell receptor beta chains below were found in one sample sequenced in a study of CD8+ T cells in alopecia areata. The treatment: oral pan-JAK inhibitor, 5-10 mg twice daily. Reverse transcription of extracted RNA yielded cDNA, which provided the sequencing template. Repertoires were generated with immunoSEQ multiplex PCR, while TCRdb's copy carries only in-frame clones and drops some. The sample lists 90,000 or so clones; 44% were seen once. Sample: CD8+ T cells sorted from blood, taken at week 24, from a patient treated with tofacitinib. The receptors come from a human donor with alopecia areata.

There are a few counts of this clone. The V call is TRBV2, the J call TRBJ2-5, with D uncertain. Deletions cut 7 bases from V and 1 base from J, with 13 bases between. The CDR3 sequence is 14 residues long. The V gene's germline CDR1 is SNHLY and CDR2 FYNNEI. CDR3 sequence: CASKGWTIQETQYF. In nucleotides, the CDR3 is TGTGCCAGCAAAGGGTGGACGATCCAAGAGACCCAGTACTTC. Full variable domain (missing parts from reference TRBV2 and TRBJ2-5): EPEVTQTPSHQVTQMGQEVILRCVPISNHLYFYWYRQILGQKVEFLVSFYNNEISEKSEIFDDQFSVERPDGSNFTLKIRSTKLEDSAMYFCASKGWTIQETQYFGPGTRLLVL.

The chain links TRBV15 to TRBJ2-1; 10 bases are a match to TRBD2. Looked up from germline, CDR1 is LNHNV and CDR2 is YYDKDF (reference sequence). The CDR3 loop spans 18 amino acids. The V and J ends lost 5 bases and 4 bases, in that order; junction bases with no gene match: 14. The CDR3, as DNA: TGTGCCACCAGCCCCCGCCCCTCCGGGACTAGCGTATACAATGAGCAGTTCTTC. This encodes CATSPRPSGTSVYNEQFF.

V and J are TRBV6-1 and TRBJ2-5, with 9 bases identical to TRBD1. TRBJ2-7 explains the end of the DNA better; the J call may be wrong. The CDR3 spans 15 residues. Germline V CDR1 and CDR2: MNHNS, SASEGT. CDR3 sequence reads: CASSEVGTGYREQYF. The CDR3, as DNA: TGTGCCAGCAGTGAAGTTGGGACAGGGTACCGCGAGCAGTACTTC.

This clone appeared a few times. The V gene is TRBV4-1, the J gene TRBJ2-7; weak D call: TRBD2 (5 bases). V lost 2 bases and J 1 base, leaving 9 bases between the germline ends. In germline, CDR1 is MGHRA, CDR2 YSYEKL. This CDR3 comprises 14 residues. The CDR3 DNA is TGCGCCAGCAGCCAACTAGCCATGTCCTACGAGCAGTACTTC. Its translation: CASSQLAMSYEQYF.

This chain uses TRBV7-3 with TRBJ2-7; 10 nucleotides line up with TRBD2. The CDR3 is 15 residues long. Germline values: CDR1 SGHTA, CDR2 FQGTGA. V shed 5 bases and J 2 bases; nucleotides not matched to a gene: 6. CDR3 sequence: CASSVLAGAAYEQYF. DNA for the CDR3: TGTGCCAGCAGCGTTCTAGCGGGAGCAGCCTACGAGCAGTACTTC. Combining the CDR3 with reference TRBV7-3 and TRBJ2-7 gives the whole variable domain GAGVSQTPSNKVTEKGKYVELRCDPISGHTALYWYRQSLGQGPEFLIYFQGTGAADDSGLPNDRFFAVRPEGSVSTLKIQRTERGDSAVYLCASSVLAGAAYEQYFGPGTRLTVT.

The rearrangement joins TRBV25-1 to TRBJ1-2, with no clear D. This CDR3 has 13 amino acids. Germline V gene lookup returns CDR1 MGHDK and CDR2 SYGVNS. V lost 1 base, J lost 6 bases, and 9 bases lay in between. The CDR3 spells CASSEWVADGYTF. CDR3 in DNA: TGTGCCAGCAGTGAATGGGTGGCGGATGGCTACACCTTC.

V gene TRBV15 combines with J gene TRBJ1-2; 7 bases fit TRBD1. V gave up 3 bases and J gave up 0 bases; unmatched junction bases: 4. The germline V gene has CDR1 LNHNV and CDR2 YYDKDF (reference sequence). This CDR3 has 15 amino acids. In nucleotides, the CDR3 is TGTGCCACCAGCAGCCGGGACAGACCTAACTATGGCTACACCTTC. Its protein is CATSSRDRPNYGYTF. The full variable domain, with the rest looked up from reference TRBV15 and TRBJ1-2, is DAMVIQNPRYQVTQFGKPVTLSCSQTLNHNVMYWYQQKSSQAPKLLFHYYDKDFNNEADTPDNFQSRRPNTSFCFLDIRSPGLGDTAMYLCATSSRDRPNYGYTFGSGTRLTVV.

V gene TRBV27 combines with J gene TRBJ2-3; TRBD2 matches 14 bases. Germline V gives CDR1 MNHEY, CDR2 SMNVEV (reference sequence). The CDR3 is 15 amino acids. V dropped 5 bases and J dropped 9; count of bases not matched to a gene: 7. The CDR3 sequence: CASSPGTSGRDTQYF. For the CDR3, the DNA is TGTGCCAGCAGTCCTGGGACTAGCGGGAGAGACACGCAGTATTTT.

V usage is TRBV19 and J usage is TRBJ2-1, with a possible D match to TRBD2 (6 bases). Trimming cost V 7 bases and J 0 bases, with 16 bases left between them. Germline V gene data show CDR1 as LNHDA and CDR2 as SQIVND (reference sequence). The CDR3 is made up of 16 amino acids. The CDR3 DNA reads TGTGCCAGTACCCGTGGTACGGGAGTCTCCTACAATGAGCAGTTCTTC. This sequence encodes CASTRGTGVSYNEQFF.

The rearrangement joins TRBV9 to TRBJ1-5; D remains ambiguous. CDR1 and CDR2 (germline): SGDLS, YYNGEE. The CDR3 has 13 residues. The germline V and J ends were trimmed by 4 bases and 3 bases, with 8 bases remaining between them. The CDR3 sequence is CASSRTDNQPQHF. CDR3 in DNA: TGTGCCAGCAGCCGGACGGACAATCAGCCCCAGCATTTT.

The rearrangement joins TRBV6-5 to TRBJ2-2; tentatively, D is TRBD1 or TRBD2 (6 bases each). The V and J ends lost 0 bases and 7 bases respectively, with 9 bases between them. This CDR3 spans 14 amino acids. Germline V gives CDR1 MNHEY, CDR2 SVGAGI. CDR3 in amino acids: CASSYSGGVGELFF. The CDR3 nucleotides read TGTGCCAGCAGTTACTCGGGGGGCGTCGGGGAGCTGTTTTTT.

The table lists this clone with a few counts. The chain recombines TRBV7-9 with TRBJ2-3; 8 nucleotides align to TRBD2. Germline trimming cut 5 bases from V and 10 bases from J; bases unmatched to any gene: 8. The CDR3 extends over 13 amino acids. Germline values: CDR1 SEHNR, CDR2 FQNEAQ (reference sequence). This CDR3 reads CASSHGTRSAQYF. CDR3 DNA: TGTGCCAGCAGCCACGGGACTAGGTCAGCGCAGTATTTT.

The V call is TRBV30, the J call TRBJ2-7; TRBD1 matches at 7 bases. This CDR3 region has 16 residues. The junction had 13 bases not matched to a gene; V was cut back by 3 bases and J by 2 bases. CDR1 GTSNPN and CDR2 SVGIG come from the germline V gene (reference sequence). CDR3 DNA sequence: TGTGCCTGGAGACCAATTCCGGGACAGACAACCTACGAGCAGTACTTC. It translates to CAWRPIPGQTTYEQYF.

This clone has just a few counts. The chain has TRBV7-8 and TRBJ2-1; 11 bases align to TRBD2. The CDR3 is 19 residues long. The V gene's germline CDR1 is SGHVS and CDR2 FQNEAQ. J gave up 2 bases and V 2 bases, and 11 bases lay outside the gene matches. In DNA form, the CDR3 reads TGTGCCAGCAGCTTAACCTCGACTAGCGGGAAGCTAACCTACAATGAGCAGTTCTTC. This codes for CASSLTSTSGKLTYNEQFF.

In its sample, this clone was seen a few times. The rearrangement uses TRBV6-6 and TRBJ2-7, with TRBD1 as a possible D gene (6 bases). CDR1 is MNHNY and CDR2 is SVGAGI in the germline V gene (reference sequence). The CDR3 spans 13 residues. V was trimmed by 6 bases and J by 3 bases, leaving 12 bases between them. The CDR3 sequence: CASRLKGDYEQYF. Here the CDR3 DNA reads TGTGCCAGCAGACTCAAGGGGGACTACGAGCAGTACTTC.

This clone was seen more than once but under ten times. The CDR3 loop is CASRRGGGNNEQFF. CDR3 in DNA: TGTGCCAGCAGACGAGGGGGGGGAAACAATGAGCAGTTCTTC. The chain carries TRBV28 and TRBJ2-1; possibly TRBD2 for D (7 bases). From germline, CDR1 is MDHEN and CDR2 SYDVKM. The CDR3 covers 14 residues. V dropped 6 bases and J dropped 5 bases, with 14 bases sitting between them.

The chain joins TRBV2 to TRBJ1-5; perhaps TRBD1 as D (6 bases). Between the trimmed V and J ends, which lost 1 base and 3 bases, there was a span of 13 bases. Germline lookup yields CDR1 SNHLY and CDR2 FYNNEI. The CDR3 totals 16 residues. CDR3 amino acids: CASSEGWGLDNQPQHF. CDR3 coding DNA: TGTGCCAGCAGTGAAGGGTGGGGGCTTGACAATCAGCCCCAGCATTTT.

CDR3 sequence (DNA): TGTGCCAGCTCACCACCCACGCAGGTACCCCGATCTGGGGCCAACGTCCTGACTTTC. This encodes CASSPPTQVPRSGANVLTF. This chain connects TRBV18 to TRBJ2-6, with no clear D. The CDR3 runs 19 residues. Trimming removed 0 bases at V and 1 base at J, with 16 bases between. Germline CDR1 reads KGHSH; CDR2 reads LQKENI.

This chain links TRBV28 with TRBJ2-7, with 9 positions matching TRBD1. The CDR3 has 14 residues. V shed 6 bases, J shed 3 bases, and the junction held 6 bases outside the gene matches. Germline CDR1 reads MDHEN; CDR2 reads SYDVKM. DNA of the CDR3: TGTGCCAGCAGCAACAGGGGGCTTAGCTACGAGCAGTACTTC. It translates to CASSNRGLSYEQYF.

This clone occurred a few times. The chain combines TRBV29-1 with TRBJ1-5, with unresolved D. This CDR3 is 12 amino acids long. The V end was cut by 7 bases, the J end by 3 bases, with 10 bases between. The germline V gene encodes CDR1 SQVTM and CDR2 ANQGSEA. CDR3 region: CSAGDPNQPQHF. The CDR3 DNA is TGCAGCGCCGGCGACCCCAATCAGCCCCAGCATTTT.

The rearrangement links TRBV29-1 to TRBJ2-1, with TRBD2 identical over 10 bases. This CDR3 comprises 16 residues. Germline V gene lookup returns CDR1 SQVTM and CDR2 ANQGSEA. V was pared by 4 bases and J by 3 bases, with 9 bases of the junction left unmatched. The CDR3 DNA follows: TGCAGCGTTGTCGAAGCGGGAGGGCCCAACTACAATGAGCAGTTCTTC. Encoded protein: CSVVEAGGPNYNEQFF.

V and J are TRBV10-3 and TRBJ2-7, with D perhaps given as TRBD1 or TRBD2 (5 bases each). CDR3 length: 12 residues. Germline loops: CDR1 ENHRY, CDR2 SYGVKD. The V end was cut by 9 bases, the J end by 7 bases, with 16 bases between. The CDR3 sequence is CAITGLTGEQYF. The CDR3 DNA sequence: TGTGCCATAACAGGACTTACGGGAGAGCAGTACTTC.

The chain recombines TRBV14 with TRBJ2-1; D not certain. CDR1 and CDR2 from the germline V gene are SGHDN and FVKESK. The CDR3 is made up of 13 amino acids. Trimming removed 0 bases from V and 4 bases from J, with 4 bases in between. For the CDR3, the DNA is TGTGCCAGCAGCCAAGAACTTTACAATGAGCAGTTCTTC. The encoded protein is CASSQELYNEQFF.

This clone was counted a few times. V usage is TRBV29-1 and J usage is TRBJ2-5; 8 bases are shared with TRBD2. The J call may be incorrect, as the DNA end agrees better with TRBJ2-7. The germline gives CDR1 SQVTM, CDR2 ANQGSEA. This CDR3 region has 13 residues. In nucleotides, the CDR3 is TGCAGCGTTGACCTCGGGAGGGCCGGCGAGCAGTACTTC. Its protein product is CSVDLGRAGEQYF.

This clone is medium-sized within its sample. J is TRBJ2-1 and V is TRBV30; D assignment may be TRBD1 or TRBD2 (6 bases each). CDR3 length: 12 amino acids. The V gene lost 6 bases and the J gene lost 6 bases, with 12 bases spanning the gap. Germline loops: CDR1 GTSNPN, CDR2 SVGIG (reference sequence). CDR3 region: CACQTGANEQFF. DNA for the CDR3: TGTGCCTGCCAGACGGGGGCCAATGAGCAGTTCTTC.

Concerning this clone: Other DNA sequences within the sample encode an identical CDR3. The CDR3 region is CSVAGQGEAFF. The CDR3 DNA reads as TGCAGCGTTGCCGGACAGGGTGAAGCTTTCTTT. The rearrangement uses TRBV29-1 and TRBJ1-1; 8 positions match TRBD1. The CDR3 runs to 11 residues. Germline CDR1 is SQVTM and CDR2 is ANQGSEA. V was clipped by 4 bases and J by 7 bases; unmatched bases: 2.

The rearrangement uses TRBV27 and TRBJ1-5, with D tentatively TRBD1 (6 bases). Germline CDR1 is MNHEY and CDR2 is SMNVEV (reference sequence). The CDR3 extends over 14 amino acids. With 6 bases removed from V and 6 bases from J, the gap between germline ends came to 15 bases. CDR3 sequence (DNA): TGTGCCAGCAGGGAACTAGGGGGGGCTCAGCCCCAGCATTTT. Translated: CASRELGGAQPQHF.

There are a few counts of this clone. This chain links TRBV29-1 with TRBJ1-5; D is ambiguous. This CDR3 is 13 amino acids long. V was clipped by 4 bases and J by 4 bases, with 11 bases between them. Per the germline V gene, CDR1 is SQVTM and CDR2 is ANQGSEA. CDR3 region: CSVGSGLNQPQHF. The CDR3 region has the DNA TGCAGCGTTGGGTCGGGTTTAAATCAGCCCCAGCATTTT.

This clone has just a few counts. This chain uses TRBV27 with TRBJ2-5; D possibly uses TRBD1 or TRBD2 (6 bases each). Trimming left V 6 bases short and J 4 bases short, with 18 bases between. The CDR3 is 15 amino acids. CDR1 MNHEY and CDR2 SMNVEV come from the germline V gene (reference sequence). Here the CDR3 reads CASRPGLGGRETQYF. CDR3 sequence (DNA): TGTGCCAGCAGGCCCGGACTTGGGGGGCGAGAGACCCAGTACTTC.